These T cell receptor beta chains were read from a single sample in a study of cytomegalovirus exposure and HLA in healthy donors. Sequencing used immunoSEQ multiplex PCR; TCRdb keeps in-frame clones, though not all of them. The sample carries about 130,000 clones, 75% to 80% recorded once. The sequencing input was PBMCs. These receptors all stem from a man aged 25-45 years in good health and CMV-seronegative. Each CDR3 is given with its conserved first and last residue.

V: TRBV29-1
J: TRBJ1-2
CDR3: CSVERYSRTMGYTF

V: TRBV6-5
J: TRBJ1-2
CDR3: CASIPAGFGGYTF

V: TRBV6-4
J: TRBJ2-1
CDR3: CASSEEEHNEQFF

V: TRBV6-1
J: TRBJ2-1
CDR3: CASSEISERYYDNEQFF

V: TRBV19
J: TRBJ1-1
CDR3: CASKEGYTEAFF

V: TRBV6-6
J: TRBJ2-5
CDR3: CASLRETFETQYF

V: TRBV10-1
J: TRBJ2-5
CDR3: CASSEWAKKIFVETQYF

V: TRBV5-1
J: TRBJ2-5
CDR3: CASSLRDRLQETQYF

V: TRBV6-6
J: TRBJ2-7
CDR3: CASSFTGTAGSYEQYF

V: TRBV27
J: TRBJ2-4
CDR3: CASSFTYLGQGANIQYF

V: TRBV12-2
J: TRBJ2-3
CDR3: CASRLASRTGRGTDTQYF